This T cell receptor beta chain comes out of a study of T cell responses to AZD1222 COVID-19 vaccine. Findings and caveats of the study: No day 14 peak samples; only post-peak repertoires were characterized. Epitopes outside B.1.351 and B.1.1.7 mutated regions reportedly drew nearly half of spike TCRs. Clonal diversity was possibly underestimated, and the donors were mostly white British, with more females.

In germline, CDR1 is GTSNPN, CDR2 SVGIG (reference sequence). CDR3 length: 14 residues. V lost 6 bases and J 6 bases, leaving 20 bases between the germline ends. Some clones are missing from TCRdb's copy, which holds only in-frame ones; the method was immunoSEQ multiplex PCR. Among approximately 100,000 clones, approximately 88% were seen once, and the ten largest hold around 9%. With regard to this clone: Its antigen is not known.

The sequencing used peripheral blood, collected on day 0 of AZD1222 vaccination. The receptor was derived from an adult in good health. This chain joins TRBV30 and TRBJ1-1; D not resolved. DNA for the CDR3: TGTGCCTGCTCCTCTCTTGGCTCGAGCGCTGAAGCTTTCTTT. Translated: CACSSLGSSAEAFF.